A single T cell receptor (beta chain) is shown here with its context. The antigen is unknown. The junction had 4 bases not matched to a gene; V was cut back by 4 bases and J by 2 bases. The length of the CDR3 is 14 residues. Looked up from germline, CDR1 is SQVTM and CDR2 is ANQGSEA. TCRdb ran MiXCR on the RT-PCR reads and lists one entry per CDR3 protein. The repertoire holds more than 150,000 distinct CDR3 sequences, with about 9.3% as singletons. The data stem from a study of response to subunit inactivated influenza vaccine. Study conclusions and caveats: The authors suggested that every seasonal influenza vaccination recruits few new T cells.

This sequence was found in a man in his forties or fifties who received an inactivated influenza vaccine. The chain joins TRBV29-1 to TRBJ1-5, with 8 positions matching TRBD1. The sample here was non-naive T cells sorted from PBMCs, taken on the day of vaccination. CDR3 loop: CSVVGTGGNQPQHF. In DNA, the CDR3 is TGCAGCGTTGTGGGGACAGGTGGCAATCAGCCCCAGCATTTT.